The clone carrying this TCR beta chain was picked up many times. The antigen is unknown. It was with 32 V and 13 J primers that multiplex PCR amplified TCR beta CDR3. MiXCR was run by TCRdb on the multiplex PCR reads, yielding one entry per CDR3 protein. The sample yields around 11,000 distinct CDR3 sequences, around 30% seen once. This sample is drawn from a study of immune heterogeneity within non-small cell lung tumors. Whole-study findings and limits: Recurrence of identical dominant CDR3 beta clonotypes was observed across tumor sites within a patient, alongside site-unique high-frequency clones. Local T-cell clonality tracked local tumor mutational burden, showing a moderate yet significant relationship (R roughly 0.3). Comparison across individual patients showed largely distinct high-frequency T-cell receptor beta clonotypes.

Trimming removed 2 bases from V and 5 bases from J; junction bases left unmatched: 7. The CDR3 runs 14 residues. The germline V gene encodes CDR1 GTSNPN and CDR2 SVGIG (reference sequence). Bulk tumor genomic DNA, roughly 590 ng per sample, was used as template. Biopsies that were spaced far apart were taken, several per primary tumor, during surgery. Undergoing curative surgery were patients whose non-small cell lung cancer was untreated and newly diagnosed. This receptor was identified in a woman aged 45-65 years with non-small cell lung cancer. The chain links TRBV30 to TRBJ1-1; 8 bases align to TRBD1. Sequencing input: lung tumor tissue. CDR3 coding DNA: TGTGCCTGGAGTATCACAGGGGGATGGACTGAAGCTTTCTTT. Its protein product is CAWSITGGWTEAFF.